The source of this T cell receptor beta chain is a study of T cells after yellow fever vaccination. The CDR3 is made up of 12 amino acids. V lost 5 bases and J 6 bases, leaving 10 bases between the germline ends. Germline CDR1 reads SGHTA; CDR2 reads FQGTGA. Study observations and caveats: Booster samples showed a return of most primary-vaccination clones (around 96% CD4, around 85% CD8).

The study made its TCR cDNA through 5'RACE template switching. That step introduced a universal primer site along with UMIs. TCRdb passed the 5' RACE reads through MiXCR, listing each CDR3 protein once. The repertoire holds approximately 90,000 distinct CDR3 sequences, less than 6% seen once, with roughly 39% in the top ten. Comments on this clonotype: The antigen is undetermined.

The genes are TRBV7-3 and TRBJ1-2; tentatively, D is TRBD1 (5 bases). The TCR sequence derives from a man aged 18-30 years who received the YFV17D yellow fever vaccine. The sample consisted of CD8+ T cells sorted from PBMCs, taken 10 days after the yellow fever booster vaccination. Here the CDR3 DNA reads TGTGCCAGCAGCCTTCAGGGAGATGGCTACACCTTC. As protein: CASSLQGDGYTF.